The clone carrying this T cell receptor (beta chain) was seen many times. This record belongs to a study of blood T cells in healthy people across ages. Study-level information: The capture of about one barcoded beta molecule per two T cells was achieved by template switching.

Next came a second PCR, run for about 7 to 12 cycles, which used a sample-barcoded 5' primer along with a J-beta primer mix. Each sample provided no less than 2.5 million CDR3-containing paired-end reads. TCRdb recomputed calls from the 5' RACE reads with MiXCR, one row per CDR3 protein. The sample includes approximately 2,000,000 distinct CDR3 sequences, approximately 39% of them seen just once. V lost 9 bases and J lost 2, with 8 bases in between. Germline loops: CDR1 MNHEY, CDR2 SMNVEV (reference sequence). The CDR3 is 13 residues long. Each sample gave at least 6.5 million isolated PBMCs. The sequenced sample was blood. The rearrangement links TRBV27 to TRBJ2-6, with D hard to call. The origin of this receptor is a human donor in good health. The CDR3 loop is CASRRAGANVLTF. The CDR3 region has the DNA TGTGCCAGTCGTCGGGCTGGGGCCAACGTCCTGACTTTC.